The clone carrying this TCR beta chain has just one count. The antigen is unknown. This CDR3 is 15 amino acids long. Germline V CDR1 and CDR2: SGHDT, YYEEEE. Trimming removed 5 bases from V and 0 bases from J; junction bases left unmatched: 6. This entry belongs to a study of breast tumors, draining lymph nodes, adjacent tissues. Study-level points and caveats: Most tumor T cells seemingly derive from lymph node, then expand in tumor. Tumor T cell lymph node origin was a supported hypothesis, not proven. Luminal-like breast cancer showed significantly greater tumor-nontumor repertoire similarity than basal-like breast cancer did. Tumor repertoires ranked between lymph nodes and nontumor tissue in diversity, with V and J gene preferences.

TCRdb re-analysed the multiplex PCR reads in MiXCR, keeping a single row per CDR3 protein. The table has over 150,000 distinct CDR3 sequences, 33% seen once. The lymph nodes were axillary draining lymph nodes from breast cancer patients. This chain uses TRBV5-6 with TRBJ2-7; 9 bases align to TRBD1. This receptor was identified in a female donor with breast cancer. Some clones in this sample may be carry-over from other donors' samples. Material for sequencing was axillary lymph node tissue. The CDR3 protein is CASSLQGASSYEQYF. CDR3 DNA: TGTGCCAGCAGTTTACAGGGGGCGAGCTCCTACGAGCAGTACTTC.